This entry lists 23 T cell receptor beta chains sequenced from one sample in a study of T cells in Graves' hyperthyroidism and ophthalmopathy. TCR beta CDR3 region amplification was performed from RNA transcripts. The primer set for the first-round RT-PCR of the TCR CDR3 was HTBI. TCRdb recomputed calls from the multiplex PCR reads with MiXCR, one row per CDR3 protein. The data show about 420,000 distinct CDR3 sequences, with about 13% seen just once and 5% to 6% held by the top ten. The specimen was blood. These receptors all stem from a woman in her late teens or twenties with Graves' hyperthyroidism.

In this sample, this clonotype turned up a few times. The CDR3 nucleotides read TGTGCCAGCAGCCAAACTAGCGCTGAGCAGTTCTTC. Protein: CASSQTSAEQFF. The chain has TRBV7-3 and TRBJ2-1; 7 bases match TRBD2. Unmatched junction bases numbered 4, after V lost 5 bases and J lost 9 bases. Per germline, CDR1 SGHTA and CDR2 FQGTGA. The CDR3 extends over 12 amino acids.

About this clonotype: Given a much more abundant clone one base away, this may be a read error. The chain uses TRBV30 and TRBJ2-1, with D possibly matching TRBD2 (6 bases). This CDR3 comprises 13 residues. The germline CDR1 and CDR2 sequences are GTSNPN and SVGIG (reference sequence). The CDR3, as DNA: TGTGCCTCGAGAGGCGGGAAGTACAATGGGCAGTTCTTC. Amino acids: CASRGGKYNGQFF.

This clonotype showed up many times. The chain uses TRBV29-1 and TRBJ2-7; TRBD2 matches 10 bases. The CDR3 has 13 residues. The V gene's germline CDR1 is SQVTM and CDR2 ANQGSEA. J was trimmed by 0 bases and V by 6 bases; bases with no gene match: 2. Here the CDR3 reads CSVSSGSSYEQYF. DNA of the CDR3: TGCAGCGTGTCTAGCGGGAGCTCCTACGAGCAGTACTTC.

At least ten counts were recorded for this clonotype. The gene calls are TRBV11-2 and TRBJ2-1; D is uncertain. V was trimmed by 0 bases and J by 4 bases, leaving 10 bases between them. Germline CDR1 and CDR2: SGHAT and FQNNGV. The CDR3 contains 15 residues. The CDR3 bases are TGTGCCAGCAGCTTAGAACCCCACACGTACAATGAGCAGTTCTTC. It specifies CASSLEPHTYNEQFF. Full variable domain (missing parts from reference TRBV11-2 and TRBJ2-1): EAGVAQSPRYKIIEKRQSVAFWCNPISGHATLYWYQQILGQGPKLLIQFQNNGVVDDSQLPKDRFSAERLKGVDSTLKIQPAKLEDSAVYLCASSLEPHTYNEQFFGPGTRLTVL.

This clonotype was recorded at least ten times. This chain joins TRBV6-1 and TRBJ2-5, with D perhaps TRBD2 (6 bases). The V gene's germline CDR1 is MNHNS and CDR2 SASEGT. This CDR3 contains 15 residues. Trimming took off 5 bases at V and 5 bases at J, with 18 bases between the two ends. This chain's CDR3 is CASSYGGVKQETQYF. CDR3 nucleotide sequence: TGTGCCAGCAGTTACGGGGGAGTCAAGCAGGAGACCCAGTACTTC.

This clonotype has at least ten counts. The rearrangement joins TRBV13 to TRBJ2-7; 12 bases fit TRBD1. There are 15 residues in the CDR3. V lost 4 bases and J lost 5; bases outside the gene matches: 6. Germline CDR1 PRHDT, CDR2 FYEKMQ (reference sequence). CDR3 DNA: TGTGCCAGCAGCTCCCGGGACAGGGGGCCCCACGAGCAGTACTTC. Protein product: CASSSRDRGPHEQYF.

The chain recombines TRBV12-3 or TRBV12-4 with TRBJ2-2, with 9 bases fitting TRBD2. CDR3 length: 17 residues. Trimming at V came to 3 bases and at J to 4 bases, leaving 9 bases not matched to a gene. CDR3 protein: CASSFGRGGPGTGELFF. The CDR3 nucleotides read TGTGCCAGCAGTTTTGGGCGGGGGGGACCAGGCACCGGGGAGCTGTTTTTT.

This clonotype was seen ten or more times. The rearrangement links TRBV6-1 to TRBJ2-5; 8 bases match TRBD1. Germline lookup yields CDR1 MNHNS and CDR2 SASEGT. The CDR3 consists of 15 residues. V dropped 8 bases and J dropped 4; count of bases not matched to a gene: 12. In DNA form, the CDR3 reads TGTGCCAGCTTTCGGACAGGGTTCCGCCGAGAGACCCAGTACTTC. The encoded protein is CASFRTGFRRETQYF.

This clonotype has ten or more counts. CDR3 DNA: TGTGCCAGCAGCCGCAGGACAGAGCCTTGGGGGGGCTACACCTTC. This translates into CASSRRTEPWGGYTF. J is TRBJ1-2 and V is TRBV3-1; tentatively, D is TRBD1 (6 bases). Germline CDR1 reads LGHDT; CDR2 reads YNNKEL (reference sequence). The CDR3 runs to 15 residues. Trimming stripped 4 bases from V and 8 bases from J, with 20 bases between.

This clonotype has ten or more counts. The V call is TRBV20-1, the J call TRBJ2-1; 11 nucleotides agree with TRBD2. V lost 1 base to trimming and J lost 6 bases; unmatched junction nucleotides: 5. The CDR3 loop spans 15 amino acids. Per the germline V gene, CDR1 is DFQATT and CDR2 is SNEGSKA (reference sequence). The CDR3 DNA sequence: TGCAGTGCTAGAGTGGGTAGCGGGGGGGGCAATGAGCAGTTCTTC. Protein: CSARVGSGGGNEQFF.

This clonotype was seen repeatedly, ten times or more. This sequence joins TRBV10-3 and TRBJ1-2; D is undetermined. CDR1 is ENHRY and CDR2 is SYGVKD in the germline V gene. Deletions cut 3 bases from V and 0 bases from J, with 2 bases between. The CDR3 covers 12 residues. This CDR3 is CAISESNYGYTF. The CDR3 DNA sequence: TGTGCCATCAGTGAATCTAACTATGGCTACACCTTC.

The chain uses TRBV29-1 and TRBJ2-3, with D maybe TRBD1 (5 bases). V was clipped by 2 bases and J by 0 bases, with 9 bases between them. This CDR3 spans 14 amino acids. The germline gives CDR1 SQVTM, CDR2 ANQGSEA. DNA of the CDR3: TGCAGCGTTGAACCCAGGGTCAGCACAGATACGCAGTATTTT. The encoded protein is CSVEPRVSTDTQYF.

This CDR3 reads CASSRLAQYTGELFF. Written as DNA, the CDR3 is TGTGCCAGCAGCCGCCTGGCACAGTACACCGGGGAGCTGTTTTTT. The V call is TRBV12-3 or TRBV12-4, the J call TRBJ2-2, with D hard to call. The V end was cut by 6 bases, the J end by 3 bases, with 14 bases between. The CDR3 is 15 amino acids.

This clonotype was recorded a few times. The V gene is TRBV19, the J gene TRBJ2-7, with 12 bases that match TRBD2. Germline assignment: CDR1 LNHDA and CDR2 SQIVND (reference sequence). V dropped 0 bases and J dropped 6; count of bases not matched to a gene: 6. This CDR3 region has 16 residues. The CDR3 DNA sequence: TGTGCCAGTAGTATAGATCGACTAGCGGGAGTGGTCGAGCAGTACTTC. Translating gives CASSIDRLAGVVEQYF.

The gene calls are TRBV29-1 and TRBJ1-1, with a possible D match to TRBD1 (5 bases). The germline V gene has CDR1 SQVTM and CDR2 ANQGSEA. CDR3 length: 13 amino acids. V gave up 2 bases and J gave up 4 bases, with 11 bases separating them. CDR3 residues: CSVERRVATEAFF. The CDR3 nucleotides are TGCAGCGTTGAACGCAGGGTGGCCACTGAAGCTTTCTTT.

This clonotype was counted at least ten times. This chain connects TRBV27 to TRBJ2-2; D possibly corresponds to TRBD2 (7 bases). CDR1 is MNHEY and CDR2 is SMNVEV in the germline V gene (reference sequence). CDR3 length: 15 amino acids. Trimming took off 6 bases at V and 5 bases at J, with 16 bases between the two ends. The CDR3 region is CASSLGGAMTGELFF. Here the CDR3 DNA reads TGTGCCAGCAGCCTAGGGGGGGCCATGACCGGGGAGCTGTTTTTT.

This clonotype has only a few counts. This chain links TRBV30 with TRBJ2-5; possible D gene TRBD2, 6 bases. CDR3 length: 15 residues. Per germline, CDR1 GTSNPN and CDR2 SVGIG (reference sequence). V was pared by 2 bases and J by 9 bases, with 22 bases between. The CDR3 protein is CAWSLTGTAAGAQYF. The CDR3 nucleotides read TGTGCCTGGAGTCTTACCGGGACTGCGGCCGGGGCCCAGTACTTC.

This clonotype came up a few times. J is TRBJ2-1 and V is TRBV12-3 or TRBV12-4; no clear D gene. CDR3 length: 12 residues. The V gene lost 6 bases and the J gene lost 8 bases, with 11 bases spanning the gap. Here the CDR3 reads CASSTPKYEQFF. As DNA, the CDR3 is TGTGCCAGCAGCACCCCTAAATATGAGCAGTTCTTC.

This clonotype was seen repeatedly, ten times or more. This rearrangement joins TRBV6-2 or TRBV6-3 to TRBJ1-6; D unclear. The germline V gene encodes CDR1 MNHEY and CDR2 SVGEGT. V was shortened by 0 bases and J by 7 bases, with 4 bases between the two germline ends. CDR3 length: 13 amino acids. The CDR3 coding sequence is TGTGCCAGCAGTTACTCGGAAAATTCACCCCTCCACTTT. This gives the protein CASSYSENSPLHF.

The chain combines TRBV2 with TRBJ2-1; 15 bases are shared with TRBD2. This CDR3 has 18 amino acids. Germline-derived CDR1 and CDR2 are SNHLY and FYNNEI. V gave up 6 bases and J gave up 5 bases; unmatched junction bases: 11. The CDR3 protein is CASRIGGLAGGQDNEQFF. CDR3 nucleotides: TGTGCCAGCAGGATAGGAGGACTAGCGGGAGGGCAGGACAATGAGCAGTTCTTC.

Concerning this clonotype: The conserved closing phenylalanine or tryptophan is absent in this CDR3, likely reflecting a read error. The V call is TRBV20-1, the J call TRBJ1-1; 7 nucleotides match TRBD1. Germline V gene sequence: CDR1 DFQATT, CDR2 SNEGSKA (reference sequence). CDR3 length: 17 residues. Unmatched junction bases numbered 13, after V lost 0 bases and J lost 3 bases. The CDR3 bases are TGCAGTGCTAGAGATAGGCAGGGGGTATTTCGTGACACTGAAGCTTTCCTT. Protein: CSARDRQGVFRDTEAFL.

The table lists this clonotype with many counts. This chain links TRBV4-3 with TRBJ1-1, with D maybe TRBD1 (5 bases). This CDR3 contains 15 residues. CDR1 and CDR2 (germline): LGHNA, YSLEER. Trimming removed 0 bases at V and 2 bases at J, with 10 bases between. The CDR3 is CASSQDPGINTEAFF. The CDR3 DNA follows: TGCGCCAGCAGCCAAGATCCAGGGATCAACACTGAAGCTTTCTTT.

This clonotype was counted at least ten times. The chain is built from TRBV20-1 and TRBJ2-7, with 9 nucleotides matching TRBD1. This CDR3 is 13 amino acids long. V gave up 6 bases and J gave up 2 bases; unmatched junction bases: 5. Germline CDR1 and CDR2: DFQATT and SNEGSKA (reference sequence). The CDR3: CSAPDRGTYEQYF. In DNA form, the CDR3 reads TGCAGTGCGCCGGACAGGGGCACCTACGAGCAGTACTTC.